The count of the clone carrying this T cell receptor beta chain is one. The sample belongs to a study of blood T cell repertoires in COVID-19. TCRdb keeps only in-frame clones here, not all; method: immunoSEQ multiplex PCR. The sample includes 200,000 to 300,000 clones, around 85% seen only once; the top ten take 2.5% to 3.5%. The CDR3 covers 18 residues. The receptor was derived from a woman between 40 and 55 years old with acute COVID-19. Sequencing input: PBMCs or T cells enriched from blood (not recorded which). V gene TRBV21-1 combines with J gene TRBJ2-3; TRBD2, the table's D call, was not compared with the DNA. TRBV21-1 is recorded as a pseudogene. The CDR3 DNA sequence: TGTGCCAGCAGCAAAGAAGAGACTAGCGGGATTGGCACAGATACGCAGTATTTT. It encodes CASSKEETSGIGTDTQYF.